Sequencing of this TCR beta chain was carried out in a study of response to subunit inactivated influenza vaccine. Study results and limitations: The authors suggested that every seasonal influenza vaccination recruits few new T cells.

TCRdb fed the RT-PCR reads into MiXCR, producing one record per CDR3 protein. The profile shows 500,000 to 600,000 distinct CDR3 sequences, around 10% of them singletons. The CDR3 extends over 15 amino acids. Looked up from germline, CDR1 is SGHKS and CDR2 is YYEKEE (reference sequence). The V gene end was trimmed by 4 bases and the J gene end by 5 bases; junction bases not matched to a gene: 9. On this clonotype itself: The antigen is undetermined.

The same sample was also studied in work on T cells expressing NK-cell markers. That work states: A 5'RACE template switching approach incorporating UMIs was used to make TCR beta cDNA. In four donors, these clonotypes also led the CD3+CD56-NKG2C+ fraction. What remained unclear was the HCMV specificity of expanded NKG2C+ T cell clones.

Here the sequenced sample was PBMCs from blood, taken on the day of vaccination. The chain employs TRBV5-5 and TRBJ2-1; 7 bases line up with TRBD1. The clonotype comes from a man aged 45-60 years who received an inactivated influenza vaccine. The CDR3 sequence: CASSPTRDRHNEQFF. The CDR3 DNA is TGTGCCAGCAGCCCTACCCGGGACAGACACAATGAGCAGTTCTTC.